The text below deals with one TCR beta chain. The data stem from a study of blood T cell repertoires in COVID-19. Here immunoSEQ multiplex PCR was the method, and the copy in TCRdb shows in-frame clones only, minus some. The sample holds about 240,000 clones, 75% to 85% seen once. The CDR3 loop spans 14 amino acids. The V gene end was trimmed by 9 bases and the J gene end by 2 bases; junction bases not matched to a gene: 7. Germline assignment: CDR1 ENHRY and CDR2 SYGVKD. This TCR came from a man aged 45-65 years with COVID-19, enrolled during active disease. Sequenced sample: peripheral blood. The V and J genes are TRBV10-3 and TRBJ1-5; TRBD1 agrees at 7 bases. The CDR3 region is CAIKGAGGNQPQHF. The CDR3 DNA is TGTGCCATTAAGGGGGCTGGGGGCAATCAGCCCCAGCATTTT.